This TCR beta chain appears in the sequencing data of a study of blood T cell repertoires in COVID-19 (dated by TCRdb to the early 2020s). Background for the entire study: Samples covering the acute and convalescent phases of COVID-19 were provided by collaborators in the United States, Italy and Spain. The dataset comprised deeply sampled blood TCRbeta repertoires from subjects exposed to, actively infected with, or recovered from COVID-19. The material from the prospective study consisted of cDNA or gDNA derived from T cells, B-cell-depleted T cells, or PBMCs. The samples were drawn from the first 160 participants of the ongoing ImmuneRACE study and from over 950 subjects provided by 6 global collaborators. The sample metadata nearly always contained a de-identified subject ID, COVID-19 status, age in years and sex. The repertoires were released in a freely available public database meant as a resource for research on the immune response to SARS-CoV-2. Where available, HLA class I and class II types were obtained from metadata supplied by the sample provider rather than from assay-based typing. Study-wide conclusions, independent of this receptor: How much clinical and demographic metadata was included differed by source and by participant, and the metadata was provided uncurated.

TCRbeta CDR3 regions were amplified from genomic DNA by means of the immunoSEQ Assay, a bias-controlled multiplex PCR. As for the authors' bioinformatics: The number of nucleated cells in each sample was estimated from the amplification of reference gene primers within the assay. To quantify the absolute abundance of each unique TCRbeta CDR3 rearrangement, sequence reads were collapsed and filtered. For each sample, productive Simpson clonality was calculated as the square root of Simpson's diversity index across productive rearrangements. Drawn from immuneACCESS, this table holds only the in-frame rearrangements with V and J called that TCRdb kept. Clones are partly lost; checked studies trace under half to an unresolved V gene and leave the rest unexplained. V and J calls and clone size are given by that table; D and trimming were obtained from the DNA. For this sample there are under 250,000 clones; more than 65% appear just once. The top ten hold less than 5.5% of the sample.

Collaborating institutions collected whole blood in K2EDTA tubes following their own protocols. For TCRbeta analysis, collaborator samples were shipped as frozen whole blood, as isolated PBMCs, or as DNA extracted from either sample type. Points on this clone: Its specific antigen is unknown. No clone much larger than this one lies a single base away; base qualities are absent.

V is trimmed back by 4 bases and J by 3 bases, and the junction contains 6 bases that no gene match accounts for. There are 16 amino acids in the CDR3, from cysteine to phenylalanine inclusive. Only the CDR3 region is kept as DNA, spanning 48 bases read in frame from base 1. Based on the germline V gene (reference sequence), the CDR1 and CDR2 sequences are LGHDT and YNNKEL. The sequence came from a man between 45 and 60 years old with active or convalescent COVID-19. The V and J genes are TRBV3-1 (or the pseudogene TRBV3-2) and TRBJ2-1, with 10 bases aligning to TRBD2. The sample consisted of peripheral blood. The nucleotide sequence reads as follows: TGTGCCAGCAGCCTAAGCGGGGGGGCGTACTACAATGAGCAGTTCTTC. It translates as CASSLSGGAYYNEQFF.